Ten or more counts support the clone carrying this T cell receptor (beta chain). The antigen remains unidentified. Germline CDR1 SGHRS, CDR2 YFSETQ. The CDR3 length is 15 residues. Deletions cut 4 bases from V and 0 bases from J, with 13 bases between. The time point is: longitudinal time-point 2. This sample stems from a study of neurological immune-mediated disorders. Synthesis of cDNA was accomplished via 5'RACE employing 10-nucleotide random UMIs. TCRdb re-called the 5' RACE reads with MiXCR, one entry per CDR3 protein. The table lists about 80,000 distinct CDR3 sequences, 5.8% of them singletons. Study observations and caveats: No sharing of CDR3 amino acid sequences was observed among expanded clones across subjects, suggesting private repertoires in all groups. Multiple sclerosis was found to have the least TCR clonal expansion, below healthy controls, and HTLV-1-associated myelopathy the most.

The TCR comes from a woman aged 55-75 years with multiple sclerosis. The specimen sequenced was PBMCs. The rearrangement uses TRBV5-1 and TRBJ1-1, with a tentative D call TRBD1 (5 bases). The CDR3 reads CASSPVDSLNTEAFF. CDR3 coding DNA: TGCGCCAGCAGCCCTGTTGACAGCCTGAACACTGAAGCTTTCTTT. The full variable domain, its missing parts supplied by reference TRBV5-1 and TRBJ1-1, is KAGVTQTPRYLIKTRGQQVTLSCSPISGHRSVSWYQQTPGQGLQFLFEYFSETQRNKGNFPGRFSGRQFSNSRSEMNVSTLELGDSALYLCASSPVDSLNTEAFFGQGTRLTVV.